Described below is a single T cell receptor (beta chain) sequence and its context. Its antigen is as yet unknown. This sample is part of a study of a mutant IDH1 vaccine in newly diagnosed glioma. V was clipped by 3 bases and J by 1 base, with 6 bases between them. In germline, CDR1 is SNHLY, CDR2 FYNNEI. This CDR3 region has 13 residues. Time point in this sample: week 35, safety follow-up. Alongside topical imiquimod, each dose of vaccine comprised 300 ug of mutant IDH1 20-mer peptide. Clones were sequenced by immunoSEQ multiplex PCR, and TCRdb holds only the in-frame ones, with some missing. The sample consists of some 63,000 clones, about 74% of them appearing once.

The origin of this receptor is a man between 45 and 60 years old with glioma. The chain joins TRBV2 to TRBJ1-2; D not resolved. This specimen consisted of PBMCs, obtained from a glioma patient whose treatment included an IDH1 peptide vaccine. The CDR3 DNA reads TGTGCCAGCAGTGAGATCGTTAACTATGGCTACACCTTC. This codes for CASSEIVNYGYTF.